These 2 T cell receptor beta chains share one sample of origin, sequenced in a study of cytomegalovirus exposure and HLA in healthy donors. PCR was performed using 60 Vbeta and 13 Jbeta primers. The assay was immunoSEQ multiplex PCR, and TCRdb's table has in-frame clones only and misses some. The sample has fewer than 60,000 clones; about 70% are singletons. Sequences were obtained from PBMCs. The receptors originated from a woman between 45 and 60 years old in good health and CMV-seropositive.

The gene calls are TRBV19 and TRBJ1-2; 7 bases line up with TRBD1. Germline V gene data show CDR1 as LNHDA and CDR2 as SQIVND (reference sequence). The CDR3 loop spans 13 amino acids. Trimming took 6 bases from V and 4 from J; bases not matched to a gene: 5. CDR3 in DNA: TGTGCCAGTAGGGGAACAGGGGCCTATGGCTACACCTTC. Its translation is CASRGTGAYGYTF.

This clone was recorded a few times. The V gene is TRBV7-2, the J gene TRBJ1-1; D is perhaps TRBD1 (5 bases). CDR1 and CDR2 from the germline V gene are SGHTA and FQGNSA. V lost 5 bases, J lost 4 bases, and 14 bases lay in between. CDR3 size: 14 residues. CDR3 bases: TGTGCCAGCAGCCCCCGGAGGGGTGGCACTGAAGCTTTCTTT. Protein product: CASSPRRGGTEAFF.